This T cell receptor (beta chain) was captured by sequencing in a study of control samples from healthy donors and cancer patients. The method was immunoSEQ multiplex PCR; TCRdb's version includes in-frame clones alone and lacks a portion of them. The sample holds under 65,000 clones; 90% are singletons and the top ten take over 1%. The V and J ends lost 2 bases and 1 base, in that order; junction bases with no gene match: 3. This CDR3 spans 16 amino acids. Germline V gives CDR1 MGHDK, CDR2 SYGVNS. V is TRBV25-1 and J is TRBJ2-5, with TRBD2 matching 11 bases. The sample was PBMCs. The receptor comes from a woman between 50 and 59 years old with colorectal cancer. CDR3 DNA sequence: TGTGCCAGCAGTGAAGCTAGCGGGAGGCGCCAAGAGACCCAGTACTTC. It is translated as CASSEASGRRQETQYF. The full variable domain, rest sourced from reference TRBV25-1 and TRBJ2-5, is EADIYQTPRYLVIGTGKKITLECSQTMGHDKMYWYQQDPGMELHLIHYSYGVNSTEKGDLSSESTVSRIRTEHFPLTLESARPSHTSQYLCASSEASGRRQETQYFGPGTRLLVL.